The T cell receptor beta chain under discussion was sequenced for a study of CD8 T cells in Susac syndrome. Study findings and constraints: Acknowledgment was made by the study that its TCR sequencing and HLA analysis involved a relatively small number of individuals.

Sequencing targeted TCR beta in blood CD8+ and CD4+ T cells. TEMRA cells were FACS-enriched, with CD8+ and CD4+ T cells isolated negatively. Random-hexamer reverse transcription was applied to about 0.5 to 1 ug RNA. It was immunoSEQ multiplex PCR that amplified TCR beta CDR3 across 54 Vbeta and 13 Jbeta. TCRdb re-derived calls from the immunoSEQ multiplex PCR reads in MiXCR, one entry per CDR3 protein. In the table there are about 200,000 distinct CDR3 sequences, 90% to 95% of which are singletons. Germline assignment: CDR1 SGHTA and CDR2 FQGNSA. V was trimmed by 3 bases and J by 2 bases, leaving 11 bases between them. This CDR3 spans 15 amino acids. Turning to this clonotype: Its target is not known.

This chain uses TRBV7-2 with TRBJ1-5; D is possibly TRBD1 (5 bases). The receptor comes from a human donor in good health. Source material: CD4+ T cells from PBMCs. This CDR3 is CASSFVRDGNQPQHF. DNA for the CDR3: TGTGCCAGCAGCTTTGTCCGGGACGGCAATCAGCCCCAGCATTTT. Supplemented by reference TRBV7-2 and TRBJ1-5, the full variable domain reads GAGVSQSPSNKVTEKGKDVELRCDPISGHTALYWYRQSLGQGLEFLIYFQGNSAPDKSGLPSDRFSAERTGGSVSTLTIQRTQQEDSAVYLCASSFVRDGNQPQHFGDGTRLSIL.